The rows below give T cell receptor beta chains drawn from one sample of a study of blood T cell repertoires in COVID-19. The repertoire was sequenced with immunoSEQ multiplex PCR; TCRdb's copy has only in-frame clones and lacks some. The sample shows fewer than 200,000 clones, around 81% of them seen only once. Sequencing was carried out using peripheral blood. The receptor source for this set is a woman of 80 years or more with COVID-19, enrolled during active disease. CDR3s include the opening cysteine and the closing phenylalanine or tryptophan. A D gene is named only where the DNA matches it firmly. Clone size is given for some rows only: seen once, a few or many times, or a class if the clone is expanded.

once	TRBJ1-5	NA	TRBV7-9	CASSLASSNQPQHF	TGTGCCAGCAGCTTAGCGTCTTCTAATCAGCCCCAGCATTTT
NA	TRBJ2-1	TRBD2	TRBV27	CASSSTGLAVYEQFF	TGTGCCAGCAGTTCAACGGGACTAGCAGTTTATGAGCAGTTCTTC
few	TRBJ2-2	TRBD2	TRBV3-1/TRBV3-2	CASSFPFSGLAGGPDTGELFF	TGTGCCAGCAGCTTCCCTTTTTCGGGGCTAGCGGGGGGGCCGGACACCGGGGAGCTGTTTTTT
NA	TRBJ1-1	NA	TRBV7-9	CASSRQETEAFF	TGTGCCAGCAGTCGACAGGAAACTGAAGCTTTCTTT
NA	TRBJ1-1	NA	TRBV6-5	CASSSQGPEAFF	TGTGCCAGCAGTTCACAGGGCCCTGAAGCTTTCTTT
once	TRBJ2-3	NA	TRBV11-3	CASSPFRGGDTQYF	TGTGCCAGCAGCCCCTTTAGGGGTGGGGATACGCAGTATTTT
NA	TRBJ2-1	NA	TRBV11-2	CASSLGFSSYNEQFF	TGTGCCAGCAGCTTAGGTTTTAGCTCCTACAATGAGCAGTTCTTC
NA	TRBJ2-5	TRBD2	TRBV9	CASSNSGRGETQYF	TGTGCCAGCAGCAATAGCGGGAGAGGGGAGACCCAGTACTTC
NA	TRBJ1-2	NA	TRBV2	CASSAGARSYGYTF	TGTGCCAGCAGTGCAGGGGCCCGATCCTATGGCTACACCTTC
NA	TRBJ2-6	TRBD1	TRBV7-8	CASSSGQGQSGANVLTF	TGTGCCAGCAGCTCGGGACAGGGGCAGTCTGGGGCCAACGTCCTGACTTTC
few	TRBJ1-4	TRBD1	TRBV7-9	CASSLGVGDSGNEKLFF	TGTGCCAGCAGCTTAGGGGTAGGGGACAGTGGTAATGAAAAACTGTTTTTT
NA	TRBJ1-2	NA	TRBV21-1	CASSKALSAGRRGEGYTF	TGTGCCAGCAGCAAAGCGCTTTCGGCAGGGCGACGCGGCGAGGGCTACACCTTC
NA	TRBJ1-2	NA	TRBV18	CASSPQAGVRNYGYTF	TGTGCCAGCTCACCACAGGCAGGGGTCCGCAACTATGGCTACACCTTC
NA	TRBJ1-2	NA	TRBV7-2	CASSPRGGNYGYTF	TGTGCCAGCAGCCCCCGGGGGGGCAACTATGGCTACACCTTC
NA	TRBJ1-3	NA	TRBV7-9	CASVPLSGNTIYF	TGTGCCAGCGTTCCTCTCTCTGGAAACACCATATATTTT
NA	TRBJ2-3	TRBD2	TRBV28	CASSPPTSDVPTDTQYF	TGTGCCAGCAGTCCCCCAACTAGCGATGTCCCCACAGATACGCAGTATTTT
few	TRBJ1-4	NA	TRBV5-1	CASSLQGTRNEKLFF	TGCGCCAGCAGCTTGCAGGGGACCCGGAATGAAAAACTGTTTTTT
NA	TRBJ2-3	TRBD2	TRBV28	CASSSPSSGSGTDTQYF	TGTGCCAGCAGTTCTCCATCTAGCGGGAGCGGCACAGATACGCAGTATTTT
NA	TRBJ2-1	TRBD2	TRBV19	CASSTALAGMRMDEQFF	TGTGCCAGTAGTACCGCCCTAGCGGGGATGCGTATGGATGAGCAGTTCTTC
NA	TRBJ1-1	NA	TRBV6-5	CASTNRGGRGTEAFF	TGTGCCAGCACCAATCGGGGGGGGCGTGGGACTGAAGCTTTCTTT
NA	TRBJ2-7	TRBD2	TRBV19	CASSMGLAGFYEQYF	TGTGCCAGTAGTATGGGACTAGCGGGCTTCTACGAGCAGTACTTC
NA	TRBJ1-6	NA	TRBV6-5	CASSPGADSNSPLHF	TGTGCCAGCTCTCCCGGCGCGGACAGTAATTCACCCCTCCACTTT
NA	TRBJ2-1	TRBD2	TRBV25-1	CASGGSGTSGEQFF	TGTGCCAGCGGAGGGTCCGGGACTAGCGGCGAGCAGTTCTTC
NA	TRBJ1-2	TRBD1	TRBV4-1	CASSQEGGTVLYGYTF	TGCGCCAGCAGCCAAGAAGGAGGGACAGTCCTCTATGGCTACACCTTC
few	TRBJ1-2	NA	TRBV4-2	CASSQGPEPDYGYTF	TGTGCCAGCAGCCAAGGGCCCGAACCAGACTATGGCTACACCTTC
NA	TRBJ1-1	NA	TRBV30	CAWSLWNTEAFF	TGTGCCTGGAGTCTCTGGAACACTGAAGCTTTCTTT
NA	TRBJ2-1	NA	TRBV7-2	CASSQDTDNEQFF	TGTGCCAGCAGCCAAGACACCGACAATGAGCAGTTCTTC
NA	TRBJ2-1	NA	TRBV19	CASSMYSHEQFF	TGTGCCAGTAGTATGTACAGCCATGAGCAGTTCTTC
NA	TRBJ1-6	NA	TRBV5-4	CASSFDRVNSPLHF	TGTGCCAGCAGCTTTGACAGAGTTAATTCACCCCTCCACTTT
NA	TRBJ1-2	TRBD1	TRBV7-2	CASTRQGNYYGYTF	TGTGCCAGCACTCGACAGGGGAACTACTATGGCTACACCTTC
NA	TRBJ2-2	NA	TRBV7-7	CASSPRGGADGELFF	TGTGCCAGCAGCCCCCGTGGGGGGGCCGACGGGGAGCTGTTTTTT
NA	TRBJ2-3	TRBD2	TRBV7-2	CASSFGGLAGGRDTQYF	TGTGCCAGCAGCTTCGGAGGGCTAGCGGGGGGGAGAGATACGCAGTATTTT
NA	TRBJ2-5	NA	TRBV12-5	CASGPRSGTGGTQYF	TGTGCTAGTGGTCCCCGTTCCGGCACTGGCGGGACCCAGTACTTC
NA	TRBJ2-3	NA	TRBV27	CASSPLLTVYTQYF	TGTGCCAGCAGTCCCCTATTGACAGTTTATACGCAGTATTTT
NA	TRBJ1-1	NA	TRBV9	CASSVVAGYTEAFF	TGTGCCAGCAGCGTAGTGGCAGGATACACTGAAGCTTTCTTT
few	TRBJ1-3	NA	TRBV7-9	CASSLARGPTNTIYF	TGTGCCAGCAGCTTAGCTCGCGGCCCAACGAACACCATATATTTT
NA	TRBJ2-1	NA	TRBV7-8	CASSDRIYNEQFF	TGTGCCAGCAGCGACAGGATCTACAATGAGCAGTTCTTC
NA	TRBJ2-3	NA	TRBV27	CASGSGTLRGDTQYF	TGTGCCAGCGGGAGCGGGACCCTAAGGGGGGATACGCAGTATTTT
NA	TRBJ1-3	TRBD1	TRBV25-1	CASRTGADTIYF	TGTGCCAGTCGGACAGGGGCGGACACCATATATTTT
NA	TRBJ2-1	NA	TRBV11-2	CASSLGQYNEQFF	TGTGCCAGCAGCTTAGGCCAGTACAATGAGCAGTTCTTC
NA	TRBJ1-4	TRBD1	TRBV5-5	CASSFLRPGTGGEKLFF	TGTGCCAGCAGTTTTTTACGACCCGGGACAGGGGGTGAAAAACTGTTTTTT
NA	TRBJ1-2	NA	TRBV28	CASSFPATGLGSLYGYTF	TGTGCCAGCAGTTTCCCTGCTACAGGGTTGGGAAGTCTCTATGGCTACACCTTC
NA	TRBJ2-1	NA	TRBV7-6	CASSLGPGGALSYNEQFF	TGTGCCAGCAGCTTAGGTCCGGGCGGGGCCCTTTCCTACAATGAGCAGTTCTTC
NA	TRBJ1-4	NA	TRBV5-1	CASSHFQGSADPEKLFF	TGCGCCAGCAGCCATTTCCAGGGGTCAGCCGACCCTGAAAAACTGTTTTTT
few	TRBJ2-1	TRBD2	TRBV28	CASSLFRLAGEQFF	TGTGCCAGCAGTTTATTCCGACTAGCCGGTGAGCAGTTCTTC
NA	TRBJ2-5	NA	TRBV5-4	CASSLMGGRETQYF	TGTGCCAGCAGCTTAATGGGGGGGCGCGAGACCCAGTACTTC
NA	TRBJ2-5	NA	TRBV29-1	CSASTGLETQYF	TGCAGCGCCTCCACAGGGTTAGAGACCCAGTACTTC